Here is one T cell receptor beta chain with its context. The sample contains more than one DNA sequence encoding this CDR3. In the authors' methods: Amplification from reference gene primers served as the basis for estimated nucleated cell counts. This table comes from immunoSEQ multiplex PCR, and its TCRdb copy is limited to in-frame clones, with some not included. The V and J calls and the clone size are those of that table, but D and trimming were determined from the DNA. The repertoire consists of 200,000 to 300,000 clones, with over 80% occurring once and the leading ten covering 3.5% to 4.5%. Germline CDR1 MNHEY, CDR2 SMNVEV (reference sequence). The V end lost 9 bases, the J end lost 4 bases, and 10 bases lay between the germline ends. The CDR3 sequence is 12 residues long. This specimen belongs to a study of blood T cell repertoires in COVID-19. Overall study context: COVID-19 samples, acute and convalescent, were from the United States, Italy and Spain. T cells, B-cell-depleted T cells, or PBMCs supplied cDNA or gDNA.

The chain couples TRBV27 to TRBJ1-5, with D possibly matching TRBD1 (5 bases). The sample comprised peripheral blood. The clonotype was recovered from a woman aged 35 to 49 with acute or convalescent COVID-19. CDR3 loop: CASSRGNQPQHF. The CDR3 DNA follows: TGTGCCAGTTCTCGGGGGAATCAGCCCCAGCATTTT.